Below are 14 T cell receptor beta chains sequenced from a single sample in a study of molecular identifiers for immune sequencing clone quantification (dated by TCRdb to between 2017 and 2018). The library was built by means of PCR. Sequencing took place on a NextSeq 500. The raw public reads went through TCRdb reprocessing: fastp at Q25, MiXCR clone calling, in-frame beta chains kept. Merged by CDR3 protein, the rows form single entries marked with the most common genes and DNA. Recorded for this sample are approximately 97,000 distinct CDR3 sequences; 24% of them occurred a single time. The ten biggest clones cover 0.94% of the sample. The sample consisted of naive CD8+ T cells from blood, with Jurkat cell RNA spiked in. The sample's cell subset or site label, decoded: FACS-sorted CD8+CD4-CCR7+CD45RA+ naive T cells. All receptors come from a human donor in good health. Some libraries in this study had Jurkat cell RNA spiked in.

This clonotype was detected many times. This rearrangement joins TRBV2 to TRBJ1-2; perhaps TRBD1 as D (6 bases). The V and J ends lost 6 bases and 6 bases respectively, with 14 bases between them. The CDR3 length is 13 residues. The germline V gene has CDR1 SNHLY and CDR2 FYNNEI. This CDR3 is CASRATGRDGYTF. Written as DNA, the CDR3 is TGTGCCAGCAGGGCTACAGGGAGGGATGGCTACACCTTC. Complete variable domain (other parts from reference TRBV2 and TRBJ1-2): EPEVTQTPSHQVTQMGQEVILRCVPISNHLYFYWYRQILGQKVEFLVSFYNNEISEKSEIFDDQFSVERPDGSNFTLKIRSTKLEDSAMYFCASRATGRDGYTFGSGTRLTVV.

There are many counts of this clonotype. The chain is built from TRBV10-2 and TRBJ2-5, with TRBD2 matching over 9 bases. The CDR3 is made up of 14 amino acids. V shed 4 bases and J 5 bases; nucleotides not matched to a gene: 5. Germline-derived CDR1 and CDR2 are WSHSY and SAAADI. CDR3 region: CASSGASGMETQYF. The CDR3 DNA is TGCGCCAGCAGTGGGGCTAGCGGGATGGAGACCCAGTACTTC.

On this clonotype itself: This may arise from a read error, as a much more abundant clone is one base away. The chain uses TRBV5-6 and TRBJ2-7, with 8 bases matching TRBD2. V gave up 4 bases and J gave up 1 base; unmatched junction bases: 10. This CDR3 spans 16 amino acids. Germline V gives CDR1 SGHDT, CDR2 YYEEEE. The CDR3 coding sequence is TGTGCCAGCAGCCCGCCGCTCCGGGAGGGATCCTACGAGCAGTACTTC. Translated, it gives CASSPPLREGSYEQYF. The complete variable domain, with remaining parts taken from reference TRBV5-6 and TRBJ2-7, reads DAGVTQSPTHLIKTRGQQVTLRCSPKSGHDTVSWYQQALGQGPQFIFQYYEEEERQRGNFPDRFSGHQFPNYSSELNVNALLLGDSALYLCASSPPLREGSYEQYFGPGTRLTVT.

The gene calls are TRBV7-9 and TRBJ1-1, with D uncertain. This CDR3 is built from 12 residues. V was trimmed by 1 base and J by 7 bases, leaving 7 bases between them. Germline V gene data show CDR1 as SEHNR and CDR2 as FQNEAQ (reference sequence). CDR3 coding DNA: TGTGCCAGCAGCTTAGGTGGGCTTGAAGCTTTCTTT. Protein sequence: CASSLGGLEAFF.

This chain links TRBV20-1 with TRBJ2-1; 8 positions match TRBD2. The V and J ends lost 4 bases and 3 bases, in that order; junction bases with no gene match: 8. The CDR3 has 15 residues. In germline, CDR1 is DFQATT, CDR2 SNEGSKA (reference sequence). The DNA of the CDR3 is TGCAGTGCTATCGGGGGGGGCGTTAACTACAATGAGCAGTTCTTC. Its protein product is CSAIGGGVNYNEQFF.

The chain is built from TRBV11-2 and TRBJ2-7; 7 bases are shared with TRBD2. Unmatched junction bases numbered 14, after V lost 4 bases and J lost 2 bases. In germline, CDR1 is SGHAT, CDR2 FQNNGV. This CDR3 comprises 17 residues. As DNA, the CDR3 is TGTGCCAGCAGCTCAACAGCCGGGGAGGGTAAGGCCTACGAGCAGTACTTC. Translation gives CASSSTAGEGKAYEQYF.

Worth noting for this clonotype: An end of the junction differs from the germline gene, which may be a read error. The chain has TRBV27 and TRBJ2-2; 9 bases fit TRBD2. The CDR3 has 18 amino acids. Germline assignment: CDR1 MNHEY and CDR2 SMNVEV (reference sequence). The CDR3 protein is CASRLFSGSVLGTGELFF. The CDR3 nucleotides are TGTGCCAGCAGGTTATTTAGCGGGAGTGTGTTAGGAACCGGGGAGCTGTTTTTT.

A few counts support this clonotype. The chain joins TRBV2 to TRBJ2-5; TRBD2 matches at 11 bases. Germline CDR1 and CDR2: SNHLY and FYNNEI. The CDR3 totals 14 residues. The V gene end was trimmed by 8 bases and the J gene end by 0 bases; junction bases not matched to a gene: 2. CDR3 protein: CASGTSGHQETQYF. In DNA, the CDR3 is TGTGCCAGCGGGACTAGCGGACACCAAGAGACCCAGTACTTC.

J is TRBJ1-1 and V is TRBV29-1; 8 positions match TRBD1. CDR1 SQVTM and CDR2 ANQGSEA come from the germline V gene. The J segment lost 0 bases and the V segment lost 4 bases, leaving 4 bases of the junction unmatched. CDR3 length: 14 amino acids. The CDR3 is CSVGGQVMNTEAFF. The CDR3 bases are TGCAGCGTTGGGGGACAGGTGATGAACACTGAAGCTTTCTTT.

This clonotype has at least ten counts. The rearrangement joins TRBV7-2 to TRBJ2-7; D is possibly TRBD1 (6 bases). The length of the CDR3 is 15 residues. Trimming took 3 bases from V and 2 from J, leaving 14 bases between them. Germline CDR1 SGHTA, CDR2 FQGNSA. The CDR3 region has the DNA TGTGCCAGCAGCTTGGGGCAGGGGCTAACCTACGAGCAGTACTTC. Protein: CASSLGQGLTYEQYF. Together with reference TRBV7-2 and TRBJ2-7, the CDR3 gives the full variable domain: GAGVSQSPSNKVTEKGKDVELRCDPISGHTALYWYRQSLGQGLEFLIYFQGNSAPDKSGLPSDRFSAERTGGSVSTLTIQRTQQEDSAVYLCASSLGQGLTYEQYFGPGTRLTVT.

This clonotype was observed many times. The CDR3 region is CASSTAGQFYEQYF. In nucleotides, the CDR3 is TGTGCCAGCAGCACCGCTGGACAGTTCTACGAGCAGTACTTC. The rearrangement links TRBV7-6 to TRBJ2-7; the D gene is possibly TRBD1 (6 bases). Trimming shortened V by 5 bases and J by 3 bases, and 14 bases separated the two germline ends. The CDR3 runs 14 residues. Per the germline V gene, CDR1 is SGHVS and CDR2 is FNYEAQ.

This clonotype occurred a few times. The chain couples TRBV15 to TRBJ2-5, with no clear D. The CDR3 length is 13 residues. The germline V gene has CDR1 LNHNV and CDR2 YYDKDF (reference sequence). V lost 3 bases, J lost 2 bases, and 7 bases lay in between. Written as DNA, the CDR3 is TGTGCCACCAGCAGCAAGATACAAGAGACCCAGTACTTC. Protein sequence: CATSSKIQETQYF.

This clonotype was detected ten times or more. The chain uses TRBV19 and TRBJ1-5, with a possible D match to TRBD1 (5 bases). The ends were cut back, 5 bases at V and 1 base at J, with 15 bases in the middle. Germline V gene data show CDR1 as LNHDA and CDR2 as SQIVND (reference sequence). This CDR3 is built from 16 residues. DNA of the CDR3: TGTGCCAGTAGTCCAGGGACGTGGCAGAGCAATCAGCCCCAGCATTTT. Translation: CASSPGTWQSNQPQHF.

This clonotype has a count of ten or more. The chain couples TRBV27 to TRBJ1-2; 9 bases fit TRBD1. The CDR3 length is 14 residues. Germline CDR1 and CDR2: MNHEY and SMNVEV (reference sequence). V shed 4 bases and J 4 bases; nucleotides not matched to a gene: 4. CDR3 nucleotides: TGTGCCAGCAGTTCACAGGGGGCGGGCTATGGCTACACCTTC. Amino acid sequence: CASSSQGAGYGYTF.